This T cell receptor beta chain was found in a study of OX40 agonist ivuxolimab in advanced cancers. Study details: With ivuxolimab, an agonistic anti-OX40 (CD134) antibody, patients were treated.

As for this clone: Its antigen is as yet unknown.

Study-wide findings and caveats: Some of the lowest clonal expansion was seen in partial responders at 0.1-3.0 mg/kg. Low levels of normalized T-cell clonal expansion also appeared in some nonresponders. Undetermined was the antigen specificity of the expanded peripheral T cells.

Trimming cost V 8 bases and J 2 bases; bases outside gene matches: 8. CDR1 is MGHDK and CDR2 is SYGVNS in the germline V gene. The CDR3 has 14 residues. Only in-frame clones appear in the TCRdb table, and some are missing; sequencing was by immunoSEQ multiplex PCR. The table records about 70,000 clones, around nine tenths of them present only once. This sequence joins TRBV25-1 and TRBJ1-1; 7 bases line up with TRBD1. This receptor was identified in an adult with an advanced solid tumor such as melanoma, head and neck, liver or kidney cancer. Source: CD4+ or CD8+ T cells sorted from blood, taken in a trial of the OX40 agonist ivuxolimab. This CDR3 reads CASRYRGENTEAFF. The CDR3 bases are TGTGCCAGCCGATACAGGGGCGAAAACACTGAAGCTTTCTTT.